Shown below are 6 T cell receptor beta chains from a single sample sequenced in a study of lymphopenia after photon versus proton radiotherapy (dated by TCRdb to about 2019). The library was generated by the immunoSEQ multiplex PCR assay. TCRdb provides this immuneACCESS table in a form limited to in-frame rearrangements. Some clones are lacking; in checked studies, under half of them reflect an unresolved V gene, and why the rest are absent is not known. A total of roughly 23,000 clones appear in this sample, around nine tenths of them only once. The biggest ten clones account for more than 9.5% of the sample. Sequencing used peripheral blood, obtained from a patient treated with proton-based radiotherapy. The receptors stem from an older man with esophageal cancer.

This clone has a handful of counts. The gene calls are TRBV19 and TRBJ1-5; 7 bases line up with TRBD1. After removal of 5 bases from V and 1 base from J, the junction contained 8 bases not matched to a gene. This CDR3 region has 16 residues. CDR1 and CDR2 (germline): LNHDA, SQIVND (reference sequence). The chain's CDR3 is CASSLTGSRSNQPQHF. In nucleotides, the CDR3 is TGTGCCAGTAGTCTGACAGGGTCCCGGAGCAATCAGCCCCAGCATTTT.

This chain uses TRBV5-6 with TRBJ2-7; the match to TRBD2 covers 8 bases. The CDR3 is 14 amino acids. From germline, CDR1 is SGHDT and CDR2 YYEEEE. V lost 4 bases, J lost 2 bases, and 5 bases stayed unmatched. DNA of the CDR3: TGTGCCAGCAGCGTGGGACTAGGCGCCTACGAGCAGTACTTC. This translates into CASSVGLGAYEQYF.

The CDR3 reads CASSLALGSYNEQFF. The CDR3 nucleotides are TGTGCCAGCAGCTTAGCCCTTGGCTCCTACAATGAGCAGTTCTTC. The gene calls are TRBV11-2 and TRBJ2-1, with D hard to call. Trimming stripped 1 base from V and 0 bases from J, with 7 bases between. CDR1 SGHAT and CDR2 FQNNGV come from the germline V gene. The length of the CDR3 is 15 residues.

The chain is built from TRBV7-9 and TRBJ1-4, with D uncertain. The germline gives CDR1 SEHNR, CDR2 FQNEAQ (reference sequence). This CDR3 is built from 15 residues. Between the trimmed V and J ends, which lost 5 bases and 2 bases, there was a span of 12 bases. The CDR3 sequence: CASSLNGWTNEKLFF. The CDR3 bases are TGTGCCAGCAGCCTCAACGGTTGGACTAATGAAAAACTGTTTTTT. The full variable domain, its missing parts supplied by reference TRBV7-9 and TRBJ1-4, is DTGVSQNPRHKITKRGQNVTFRCDPISEHNRLYWYRQTLGQGPEFLTYFQNEAQLEKSRLLSDRFSAERPKGSFSTLEIQRTEQGDSAMYLCASSLNGWTNEKLFFGSGTQLSVL.

The chain uses TRBV9 and TRBJ1-4; 9 bases map to TRBD1. This CDR3 region has 15 residues. Germline V gene lookup returns CDR1 SGDLS and CDR2 YYNGEE. V lost 4 bases and J lost 8; bases outside the gene matches: 9. CDR3 loop: CASSPTWDRAEKLFF. CDR3 nucleotides: TGTGCCAGCAGCCCTACGTGGGACAGGGCGGAAAAACTGTTTTTT.

The chain joins TRBV5-1 to TRBJ2-3; possibly TRBD1 for D (5 bases). Trimming cost V 0 bases and J 4 bases, with 9 bases left between them. Germline V gene data show CDR1 as SGHRS and CDR2 as YFSETQ. The CDR3 spans 14 residues. This CDR3 reads CASSLVGQSDTQYF. In DNA form, the CDR3 reads TGCGCCAGCAGCTTGGTGGGGCAGTCAGATACGCAGTATTTT.